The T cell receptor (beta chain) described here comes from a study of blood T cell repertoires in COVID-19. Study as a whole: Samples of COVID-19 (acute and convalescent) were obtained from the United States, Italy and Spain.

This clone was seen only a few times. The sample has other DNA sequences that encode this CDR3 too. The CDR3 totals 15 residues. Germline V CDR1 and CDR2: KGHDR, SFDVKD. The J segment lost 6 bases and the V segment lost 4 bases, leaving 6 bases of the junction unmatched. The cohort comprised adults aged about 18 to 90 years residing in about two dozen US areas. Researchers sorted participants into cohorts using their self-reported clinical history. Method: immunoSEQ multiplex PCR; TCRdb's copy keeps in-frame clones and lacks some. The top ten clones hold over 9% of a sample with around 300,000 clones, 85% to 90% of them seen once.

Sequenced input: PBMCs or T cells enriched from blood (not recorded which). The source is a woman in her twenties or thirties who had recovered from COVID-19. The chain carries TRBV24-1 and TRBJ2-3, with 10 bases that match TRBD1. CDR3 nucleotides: TGTGCCACCAGTGACCCGACAGGGGGCGGCGATACGCAGTATTTT. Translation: CATSDPTGGGDTQYF.